A selection of T cell receptor beta chains follows, all from one sample in a study of lymphopenia after photon versus proton radiotherapy. Profiling relied on immunoSEQ multiplex PCR, and the TCRdb table lists in-frame clones only, not all of them. The sample carries roughly 20,000 clones, around 90% recorded once. The source material was peripheral blood, sampled from a patient treated with photon-based radiotherapy. All receptors come from a man in his sixties with pancreatic cancer. Both conserved end residues are part of each CDR3. The order of the fields is CDR3 DNA, CDR3 protein, clone size, J gene, D gene, V gene. D genes are given only for firm matches. Size values are once, few and many counts, or a class for expanded clones, and some rows have none.

TGTGCCAGCAGCCCCCCAGCGGGGCCCTACGAGCAGTACTTC,CASSPPAGPYEQYF,.,TRBJ2-7,TRBD2,TRBV9
TGCAGCGTTGCTGTCAATAGCAATCAGCCCCAGCATTTT,CSVAVNSNQPQHF,few,TRBJ1-5,.,TRBV29-1
TGCGCCAGCAGCTTTCAGGGCGGGGAGCTGTTTTTT,CASSFQGGELFF,.,TRBJ2-2,.,TRBV5-1
TGTGCCAGCAGCTTAGCTGGATCCCGGACCTCTGAGCAGTACTTC,CASSLAGSRTSEQYF,.,TRBJ2-7,.,TRBV7-2
TGTGCCAGCAGCGTAGCCCCCGGACAGACCTACGAGCAGTACTTC,CASSVAPGQTYEQYF,.,TRBJ2-7,.,TRBV9
TGTGCCAGCAGGTCTACCGGGACAGGGGGTACTGAAGCTTTCTTT,CASRSTGTGGTEAFF,.,TRBJ1-1,TRBD1,TRBV4-2
TGTGCCAGCAGCGTAGATTTGTGGACAGGGAGTATTTATGGCTACACCTTC,CASSVDLWTGSIYGYTF,.,TRBJ1-2,TRBD1,TRBV9
TGCGCCAGCAGCTTGGCTTTCCAGACTAGCACAGATACGCAGTATTTT,CASSLAFQTSTDTQYF,.,TRBJ2-3,.,TRBV5-1
TGTGCCAGCAGCTTGTCCACCGGGGAGCTGTTTTTT,CASSLSTGELFF,once,TRBJ2-2,.,TRBV7-9
TGTGCCAGCAGCCTAGCGGACAGGGATGGCTACACCTTC,CASSLADRDGYTF,few,TRBJ1-2,TRBD1,TRBV7-9
TGTGCCAGTAGGACTAGCGGACTCGAGACCCAGTACTTC,CASRTSGLETQYF,.,TRBJ2-5,TRBD2,TRBV19
TGTGCTAGTGGTTTGGTTTTCGGGGGTGAAGCTTTCTTT,CASGLVFGGEAFF,.,TRBJ1-1,.,TRBV12-5
TGTGCCAGCAGCTTAGTGGGACAGGGAGGGACTAATGAGCAGTTCTTC,CASSLVGQGGTNEQFF,.,TRBJ2-1,TRBD1,TRBV7-9
TGTGCCAGCAGTGAGGTCAGAGGATACAATGAGCAGTTCTTC,CASSEVRGYNEQFF,once,TRBJ2-1,.,TRBV6-1
TGTGCCAGCTCACCAGGGGTAGGTCAGCCCCAGCATTTT,CASSPGVGQPQHF,few,TRBJ1-5,.,TRBV18
TGTGCCATCAGTGGAAGACTAGCGGGGACAAACAATGAGCAGTTCTTC,CAISGRLAGTNNEQFF,.,TRBJ2-1,TRBD2,TRBV10-3
TGCGCCAGCAGCCAAGCGGCTAGCGGTTTCTACGAGCAGTACTTC,CASSQAASGFYEQYF,.,TRBJ2-7,TRBD2,TRBV4-3
TGTGCCAGCAGTGAGATTGCATTCGGCTACACCTTC,CASSEIAFGYTF,.,TRBJ1-2,.,TRBV2
TGTGCCAGCAGCTCCGGGACTAGCGGGCTCCGCACAGATACGCAGTATTTT,CASSSGTSGLRTDTQYF,.,TRBJ2-3,TRBD2,TRBV11-1
TGTGCCAGTAGTATAGATCTCCAGCGCGAGCAGTACTTC,CASSIDLQREQYF,.,TRBJ2-7,.,TRBV19
TGTGCCAGCAGTGAGGATGAGAGGGTCGGGGGCTACAATGAGCAGTTCTTC,CASSEDERVGGYNEQFF,.,TRBJ2-1,.,TRBV6-1
TGTGCCAGCAGGAGTAGCCTTGTCTTCGATACGCAGTATTTT,CASRSSLVFDTQYF,.,TRBJ2-3,.,TRBV7-9
TGTGCCAGCAGTGAAGAGTATCGGAGGGGAGAGACCCAGTACTTC,CASSEEYRRGETQYF,.,TRBJ2-5,.,TRBV2
TGTGCCAGGGAGTACGAGCAGTACTTC,CAREYEQYF,.,TRBJ2-7,.,TRBV7-7
TGTGCCTGGAGTGTAGGCCGGTTTGGGGCCAACGTCCTGACTTTC,CAWSVGRFGANVLTF,.,TRBJ2-6,.,TRBV30
TGCGCCAGCAGCCAAGACAGTTACCAGCCCCAGCATTTT,CASSQDSYQPQHF,few,TRBJ1-5,.,TRBV4-3
TGTGCCATCAGTGAGTCGGCAGGGACCCCTAGCGAGCAGTACTTC,CAISESAGTPSEQYF,.,TRBJ2-7,.,TRBV10-3
TGTGCCAGCAGCTTAGGGGAGGGTAACTATGGCTACACCTTC,CASSLGEGNYGYTF,.,TRBJ1-2,.,TRBV7-2
TGTGCCAGCACCCCATCCGGGACAAGTGATTCACCCCTCCACTTT,CASTPSGTSDSPLHF,.,TRBJ1-6,.,TRBV5-6
TGTGCCAGCAGCCTTACGGGACTTAACACAGATACGCAGTATTTT,CASSLTGLNTDTQYF,.,TRBJ2-3,.,TRBV7-9
TGTGCCAGCAGCGGACGGGACAACTCGGCTGCTACGCAGTATTTT,CASSGRDNSAATQYF,once,TRBJ2-3,.,TRBV9
TGCGCCAGCAGCTTGGCAGGGAACGGTGAAAAACTGTTTTTT,CASSLAGNGEKLFF,.,TRBJ1-4,.,TRBV5-1
TGCGCCAGCAGGCCCACAGGGGCTTGGACCTACGAGCAGTACTTC,CASRPTGAWTYEQYF,.,TRBJ2-7,TRBD1,TRBV5-1